These 3 T cell receptor beta chains were sequenced from one sample in a study of PD-L1 blockade in urothelial cancer. Assay: immunoSEQ multiplex PCR; the TCRdb copy retains only in-frame clones and omits some. The sample has 50,000 or so clones; approximately 84% are singletons. Specified time point: peripheral blood 6 weeks after treatment start. Material: PBMCs, obtained around atezolizumab (anti-PD-L1) treatment. These receptors came from a man aged 55 to 69 with urothelial cancer.

The sample holds a few counts of this clone. CDR3 sequence (DNA): TGTGCCAGCAGCTTAGCGGCAGCTGGAAACACCATATATTTT. The encoded protein is CASSLAAAGNTIYF. V is TRBV7-8 and J is TRBJ1-3; D is unclear. V lost 0 bases, J lost 2 bases, and 5 bases lay in between. The CDR3 totals 14 residues. Germline V gene data show CDR1 as SGHVS and CDR2 as FQNEAQ.

The genes are TRBV7-2 and TRBJ2-3; 8 bases are a match to TRBD2. This CDR3 has 14 amino acids. CDR1 is SGHTA and CDR2 is FQGNSA in the germline V gene. V lost 3 bases, J lost 1 base, and 0 bases stayed unmatched. CDR3 coding DNA: TGTGCCAGCAGCTTCGGGGGGGGCACAGATACGCAGTATTTT. Amino acid sequence: CASSFGGGTDTQYF.

The chain carries TRBV9 and TRBJ1-3; D unclear. This CDR3 is 16 amino acids long. CDR1 and CDR2 (germline): SGDLS, YYNGEE. The V gene lost 2 bases and the J gene lost 4 bases, with 16 bases spanning the gap. CDR3 coding DNA: TGTGCCAGCAGCGTTACAACCGGGATAGGGGGAAACACCATATATTTT. Protein sequence: CASSVTTGIGGNTIYF.